The TCR beta chain described here comes from a study of cytomegalovirus exposure and HLA in healthy donors. Overall study: The roughly 130 validation repertoires used the same platform as the 500 to 700 first-cohort repertoires, a later analysis reported. Study conclusions and caveats: Cytomegalovirus status was reportedly diagnosed by the classifier with high sensitivity and specificity. Many donors carried some public TCRs, although rarity characterized most TCR sequences.

Separation from the roughly 670-subject first cohort characterized the roughly 120-subject validation cohort, to which the donors belonged. Data came from immunoSEQ multiplex PCR; TCRdb stores just in-frame clones and leaves some out. The sample has roughly 330,000 clones, roughly nine tenths seen once. In the case of this clone: Its target is not known.

This CDR3 region has 14 residues. J lost 5 bases, V lost 3 bases, and 7 bases had no gene match. CDR1 is LNHNV, CDR2 YYDKDF, per germline (reference sequence). The sequence came from a woman aged 25 to 39 in good health and CMV-seropositive. The chain employs TRBV15 and TRBJ2-7; 7 bases are a match to TRBD2. Sequencing input: PBMCs. DNA for the CDR3: TGTGCCACCAGCAGTCCCTGGACTAGACACGAGCAGTACTTC. Amino acids: CATSSPWTRHEQYF. The whole variable domain, filled in from reference TRBV15 and TRBJ2-7, reads DAMVIQNPRYQVTQFGKPVTLSCSQTLNHNVMYWYQQKSSQAPKLLFHYYDKDFNNEADTPDNFQSRRPNTSFCFLDIRSPGLGDTAMYLCATSSPWTRHEQYFGPGTRLTVT.